This is a list of T cell receptor beta chains from one sample in a study of T cell responses to AZD1222 COVID-19 vaccine. Clones were sequenced by immunoSEQ multiplex PCR, and TCRdb holds only the in-frame ones, with some missing. The data hold approximately 120,000 clones, with 70% to 90% observed a single time. Specimen: peripheral blood, collected on day 0 of AZD1222 vaccination. These receptor sequences come from an adult in good health. Each CDR3 is given with its conserved first and last residue. D genes are given only for firm matches. The size entry is marked missing in some rows and otherwise reads once, few, many or a size class.

abundance: NA; j_gene: TRBJ1-1; len: 13; d_gene: NA; v_gene: TRBV5-1; CDR3aa: CASIQDKNTEAFF; CDR3nt: TGCGCCAGCATACAGGACAAGAACACTGAAGCTTTCTTT
abundance: NA; j_gene: TRBJ2-7; len: 14; d_gene: NA; v_gene: TRBV28; CDR3aa: CASGGTGSNYEQYF; CDR3nt: TGTGCCAGCGGAGGTACAGGGAGTAATTACGAGCAGTACTTC
abundance: many; j_gene: TRBJ1-2; len: 15; d_gene: NA; v_gene: TRBV4-3; CDR3aa: CASSQDAGNNYGYTF; CDR3nt: TGCGCCAGCAGCCAAGATGCGGGGAACAACTATGGCTACACCTTC
abundance: few; j_gene: TRBJ2-1; len: 17; d_gene: TRBD2; v_gene: TRBV7-2; CDR3aa: CASSSSSGGLSYNEQFF; CDR3nt: TGTGCCAGCAGCTCGAGTAGCGGGGGCCTCTCCTACAATGAGCAGTTCTTC
abundance: once; j_gene: TRBJ1-5; len: 14; d_gene: NA; v_gene: TRBV7-9; CDR3aa: CASFPGAINQPQHF; CDR3nt: TGTGCCAGCTTCCCCGGAGCGATCAATCAGCCCCAGCATTTT
abundance: NA; j_gene: TRBJ1-1; len: 17; d_gene: TRBD1; v_gene: TRBV13; CDR3aa: CASSLVGGTAKNTEAFF; CDR3nt: TGTGCCAGCAGCTTAGTAGGAGGGACAGCCAAGAACACTGAAGCTTTCTTT
abundance: NA; j_gene: TRBJ2-1; len: 15; d_gene: TRBD1; v_gene: TRBV5-8; CDR3aa: CASSLGTGVYNEQFF; CDR3nt: TGTGCCAGCAGCTTGGGGACAGGGGTCTACAATGAGCAGTTCTTC
abundance: NA; j_gene: TRBJ2-3; len: 15; d_gene: NA; v_gene: TRBV7-6; CDR3aa: CASSLGPVSADTQYF; CDR3nt: TGTGCCAGCAGCTTAGGCCCTGTATCAGCCGATACGCAGTATTTT
abundance: NA; j_gene: TRBJ2-3; len: 13; d_gene: NA; v_gene: TRBV30; CDR3aa: CAWSVGSTDTQYF; CDR3nt: TGTGCCTGGAGTGTAGGGAGCACAGATACGCAGTATTTT
abundance: NA; j_gene: TRBJ1-4; len: 14; d_gene: NA; v_gene: TRBV5-1; CDR3aa: CASSAGPPGEKLFF; CDR3nt: TGCGCCAGCAGCGCGGGACCCCCAGGGGAAAAACTGTTTTTT
abundance: once; j_gene: TRBJ1-4; len: 17; d_gene: TRBD1; v_gene: TRBV28; CDR3aa: CASRDRPRDRGNEKLFF; CDR3nt: TGTGCCAGCAGGGACAGGCCTAGAGATAGGGGAAATGAAAAACTGTTTTTT
abundance: NA; j_gene: TRBJ1-5; len: 15; d_gene: NA; v_gene: TRBV4-3; CDR3aa: CASSQDHNSNQPQHF; CDR3nt: TGCGCCAGCAGCCAAGATCACAATAGCAATCAGCCCCAGCATTTT
abundance: NA; j_gene: TRBJ2-1; len: 15; d_gene: NA; v_gene: TRBV3-1/TRBV3-2; CDR3aa: CASSFSSEFYNEQFF; CDR3nt: TGTGCCAGCAGCTTTTCGAGCGAGTTCTACAATGAGCAGTTCTTC
abundance: NA; j_gene: TRBJ2-1; len: 15; d_gene: NA; v_gene: TRBV6-2/TRBV6-3; CDR3aa: CASSRDFRAYNEQFF; CDR3nt: TGTGCCAGCAGTAGGGACTTCAGAGCCTACAATGAGCAGTTCTTC
abundance: NA; j_gene: TRBJ2-7; len: 13; d_gene: NA; v_gene: TRBV5-1; CDR3aa: CASREGQSYEQYF; CDR3nt: TGCGCCAGCAGAGAAGGACAATCCTACGAGCAGTACTTC
abundance: NA; j_gene: TRBJ2-1; len: 15; d_gene: TRBD2; v_gene: TRBV11-2; CDR3aa: CASSASGRSNNEQFF; CDR3nt: TGTGCCAGCAGCGCTAGCGGGAGAAGTAACAATGAGCAGTTCTTC
abundance: NA; j_gene: TRBJ2-7; len: 13; d_gene: NA; v_gene: TRBV28; CDR3aa: CASSAAAPYEQYF; CDR3nt: TGTGCCAGCAGTGCGGCAGCGCCCTACGAGCAGTACTTC
abundance: NA; j_gene: TRBJ1-1; len: 14; d_gene: NA; v_gene: TRBV11-2; CDR3aa: CASSLGVGPTEAFF; CDR3nt: TGTGCCAGCAGCTTAGGCGTCGGCCCCACTGAAGCTTTCTTT
abundance: NA; j_gene: TRBJ1-5; len: 15; d_gene: NA; v_gene: TRBV2; CDR3aa: CASSRGGMSNQPQHF; CDR3nt: TGTGCCAGCAGTCGAGGGGGAATGAGCAATCAGCCCCAGCATTTT
abundance: NA; j_gene: TRBJ2-3; len: 15; d_gene: NA; v_gene: TRBV28; CDR3aa: CASSLLIDGRDTQYF; CDR3nt: TGTGCCAGCAGTTTGTTGATAGATGGGCGTGATACGCAGTATTTT
abundance: NA; j_gene: TRBJ1-1; len: 14; d_gene: TRBD1; v_gene: TRBV7-9; CDR3aa: CASSRGQGLTEAFF; CDR3nt: TGTGCCAGCAGCCGCGGACAGGGGTTGACTGAAGCTTTCTTT
abundance: NA; j_gene: TRBJ2-2; len: 15; d_gene: NA; v_gene: TRBV5-5; CDR3aa: CASSSPGLITGELFF; CDR3nt: TGTGCCAGCAGCTCCCCGGGACTTATCACCGGGGAGCTGTTTTTT
abundance: NA; j_gene: TRBJ1-3; len: 13; d_gene: NA; v_gene: TRBV27; CDR3aa: CASRPSSGNTIYF; CDR3nt: TGTGCCAGCCGGCCGAGCTCTGGAAACACCATATATTTT
abundance: NA; j_gene: TRBJ1-2; len: 15; d_gene: NA; v_gene: TRBV7-6; CDR3aa: CASSLAPQGGYGYTF; CDR3nt: TGTGCCAGCAGCTTAGCGCCGCAGGGAGGCTATGGCTACACCTTC
abundance: once; j_gene: TRBJ1-4; len: 14; d_gene: NA; v_gene: TRBV27; CDR3aa: CASSVRRGGEKLFF; CDR3nt: TGTGCCAGCAGTGTGAGGAGGGGAGGTGAAAAACTGTTTTTT
abundance: NA; j_gene: TRBJ2-7; len: 14; d_gene: TRBD1; v_gene: TRBV28; CDR3aa: CASSVGDRYYEQYF; CDR3nt: TGTGCCAGCAGCGTGGGGGACAGGTACTACGAGCAGTACTTC
abundance: NA; j_gene: TRBJ2-5; len: 13; d_gene: NA; v_gene: TRBV18; CDR3aa: CASSPVFLETQYF; CDR3nt: TGTGCCAGCTCACCAGTCTTCTTGGAGACCCAGTACTTC
abundance: NA; j_gene: TRBJ1-5; len: 12; d_gene: NA; v_gene: TRBV28; CDR3aa: CASRESNQPQHF; CDR3nt: TGTGCCAGCAGGGAGAGCAATCAGCCCCAGCATTTT
abundance: once; j_gene: TRBJ2-2; len: 16; d_gene: NA; v_gene: TRBV24-1; CDR3aa: CATGPLAGGNTGELFF; CDR3nt: TGTGCCACCGGACCGCTAGCTGGGGGCAACACCGGGGAGCTGTTTTTT
abundance: NA; j_gene: TRBJ2-3; len: 13; d_gene: NA; v_gene: TRBV30; CDR3aa: CAWRADPSNTQYF; CDR3nt: TGTGCCTGGAGGGCAGACCCTAGTAATACGCAGTATTTT
abundance: NA; j_gene: TRBJ1-2; len: 13; d_gene: TRBD1; v_gene: TRBV2; CDR3aa: CASSRTGNYGYTF; CDR3nt: TGTGCCAGCAGCCGGACAGGGAACTATGGCTACACCTTC
abundance: NA; j_gene: TRBJ2-1; len: 15; d_gene: TRBD2; v_gene: TRBV6-6; CDR3aa: CATAGGGGAYNEQFF; CDR3nt: TGTGCCACCGCAGGAGGCGGGGGGGCCTATAATGAGCAGTTCTTC
abundance: NA; j_gene: TRBJ2-7; len: 15; d_gene: TRBD1; v_gene: TRBV19; CDR3aa: CASSRGQGNIDEQYF; CDR3nt: TGTGCCAGTAGTAGGGGACAGGGAAACATCGACGAGCAGTACTTC
abundance: once; j_gene: TRBJ2-2; len: 18; d_gene: TRBD1; v_gene: TRBV5-6; CDR3aa: CASSLAGGGDSVAGELFF; CDR3nt: TGTGCCAGCAGCTTGGCAGGGGGCGGTGATTCGGTCGCCGGGGAGCTGTTTTTT
abundance: NA; j_gene: TRBJ1-1; len: 16; d_gene: NA; v_gene: TRBV18; CDR3aa: CASSPWSGAEDTEAFF; CDR3nt: TGTGCCAGCTCACCATGGAGTGGGGCTGAGGACACTGAAGCTTTCTTT
abundance: NA; j_gene: TRBJ1-1; len: 15; d_gene: TRBD1; v_gene: TRBV10-3; CDR3aa: CAISGSQGVNTEAFF; CDR3nt: TGTGCCATCAGTGGATCGCAGGGGGTGAACACTGAAGCTTTCTTT
abundance: NA; j_gene: TRBJ1-3; len: 14; d_gene: NA; v_gene: TRBV9; CDR3aa: CASSKLSSGNTIYF; CDR3nt: TGTGCCAGCTCCAAACTCAGCTCTGGAAACACCATATATTTT
abundance: NA; j_gene: TRBJ1-1; len: 14; d_gene: TRBD1; v_gene: TRBV19; CDR3aa: CASRGGTVNTEAFF; CDR3nt: TGTGCCAGTAGGGGGGGGACAGTGAACACTGAAGCTTTCTTT
abundance: NA; j_gene: TRBJ1-6; len: 13; d_gene: NA; v_gene: TRBV19; CDR3aa: CASRTNRDSPLHF; CDR3nt: TGTGCCAGTAGGACCAACAGGGATTCACCCCTCCACTTT
abundance: NA; j_gene: TRBJ2-3; len: 20; d_gene: TRBD2; v_gene: TRBV7-3; CDR3aa: CASSSAYSGTREGGSYTQYF; CDR3nt: TGTGCCAGCAGCTCTGCTTATTCCGGGACTAGAGAGGGGGGGTCGTATACGCAGTATTTT